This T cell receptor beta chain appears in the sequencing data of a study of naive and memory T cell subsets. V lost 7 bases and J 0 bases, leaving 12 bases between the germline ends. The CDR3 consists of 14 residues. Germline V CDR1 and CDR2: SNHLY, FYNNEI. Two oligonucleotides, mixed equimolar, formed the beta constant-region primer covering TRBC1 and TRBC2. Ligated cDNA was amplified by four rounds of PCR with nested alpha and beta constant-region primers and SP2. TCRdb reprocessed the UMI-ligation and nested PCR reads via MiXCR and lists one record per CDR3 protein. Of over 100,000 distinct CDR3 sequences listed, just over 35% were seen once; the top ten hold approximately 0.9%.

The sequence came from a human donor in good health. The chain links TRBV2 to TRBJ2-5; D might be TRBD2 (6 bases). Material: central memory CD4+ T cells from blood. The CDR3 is CASTLEGYQETQYF. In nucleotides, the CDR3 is TGTGCCAGCACCCTGGAGGGGTACCAAGAGACCCAGTACTTC. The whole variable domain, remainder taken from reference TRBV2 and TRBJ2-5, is EPEVTQTPSHQVTQMGQEVILRCVPISNHLYFYWYRQILGQKVEFLVSFYNNEISEKSEIFDDQFSVERPDGSNFTLKIRSTKLEDSAMYFCASTLEGYQETQYFGPGTRLLVL.